This paragraph covers one TCR beta chain sequence. The antigen is not known. TCRdb's copy holds only in-frame clones and misses some; the assay was immunoSEQ multiplex PCR. The sample records 730,000 or so clones, 72% being singletons. This record comes from a study of shared clonotypes between healthy human individuals. Across the whole study: For every donor, three CD4 naive, three CD4 memory, two CD8 naive and one CD8 memory plates were used. Study results and caveats: Of the naive CD4 clonotypes, 4% to 5% were shared across a few donors.

The CDR3 sequence is 15 residues long. V trimming: 10 bases; J trimming: 0 bases; junction bases outside the gene matches: 6. Germline V gene data show CDR1 as MNHEY and CDR2 as SVGAGI. Donors included only healthy HIV-negative adults lacking recent acute infections or vaccinations. Naive CD4+ cells were CD45RA-selected; the remaining cells were memory. The source material was memory CD4+ T cells sorted from blood. Stated subset: CD45RA-negative fraction. The chain couples TRBV6-5 to TRBJ2-6; 7 bases are shared with TRBD2. The sequence derives from a woman under 40 in good health. The CDR3, as DNA: TGTGCCACTTTAGCGGGTTCCTCTGGGGCCAACGTCCTGACTTTC. Its translation: CATLAGSSGANVLTF.